In its sample, the clone carrying this T cell receptor (beta chain) was seen a few times. The CDR3 is 15 amino acids. Germline CDR1 LNHDA, CDR2 SQIVND (reference sequence). The V end was cut by 0 bases, the J end by 2 bases, with 10 bases between. The sample comes from a study of technical replicates of blood from a few donors. Clones were sequenced by immunoSEQ multiplex PCR, and TCRdb holds only the in-frame ones, with some missing. The top ten hold 4% to 5.5% of the sample, which has approximately 59,000 clones, approximately 86% seen once. The V call is TRBV19, the J call TRBJ2-5, with D perhaps TRBD2 (5 bases). The source of this sequence is a human donor in good health. Some clones in this sample may be carry-over from other donors' samples. The sequencing input was PBMCs. The CDR3 here is CASSIEVSGQETQYF. DNA of the CDR3: TGTGCCAGTAGTATAGAAGTGAGCGGACAAGAGACCCAGTACTTC.